This TCR beta chain comes out of a study of monozygotic twins with inflammatory bowel disease. Study results and limitations: Fewer clonotypes were shared with others by IBD patients than by healthy twins, especially with disease activity.

Template switching added UMIs carrying a 6-nucleotide sample barcode. TCRdb re-called the 5' RACE reads; every CDR3 protein appears as one record, without DNA. The sample yields 150,000 or so distinct CDR3 sequences, of which the top ten take up 7.4%. The germline gives CDR1 SGHRS, CDR2 YFSETQ. This CDR3 comprises 14 residues. As concerns this clonotype: What it recognizes is unknown.

This chain joins TRBV5-1 and TRBJ1-2; TCRdb's D call of TRBD1 is untestable without DNA. This clonotype was obtained from a human donor with ulcerative colitis or Crohn's disease, or a healthy co-twin of an affected twin (not recorded which). Sequencing was carried out using blood. The CDR3 region is CASRGGSLNYGYTF.